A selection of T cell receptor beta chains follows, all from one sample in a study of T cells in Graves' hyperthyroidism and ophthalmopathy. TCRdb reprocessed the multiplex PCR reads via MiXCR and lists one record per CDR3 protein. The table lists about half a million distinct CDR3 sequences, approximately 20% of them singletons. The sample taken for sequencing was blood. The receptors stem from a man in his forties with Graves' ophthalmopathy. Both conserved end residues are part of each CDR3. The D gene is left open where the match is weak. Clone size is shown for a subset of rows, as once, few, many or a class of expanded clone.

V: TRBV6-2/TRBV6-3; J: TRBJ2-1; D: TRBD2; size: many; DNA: TGTGCCAGCAGCCCCCCGGGACTAGCGGGAGATGAGCAGTTCTTC; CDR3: CASSPPGLAGDEQFF
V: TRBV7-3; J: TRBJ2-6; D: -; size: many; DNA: TGTGCCAGCAGTATGACTCCCACTGGGGCCAACGTCCTGACTTTC; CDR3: CASSMTPTGANVLTF
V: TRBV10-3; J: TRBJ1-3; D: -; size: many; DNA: TGTGCCATCTCGGTGGAGAACTCTGGAAACACCATATATTTT; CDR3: CAISVENSGNTIYF
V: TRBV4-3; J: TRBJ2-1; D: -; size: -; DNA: TGCGCCAGCAGCCAGAGCAGGGGGGGGCGCGAGCAGTTCTTC; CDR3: CASSQSRGGREQFF
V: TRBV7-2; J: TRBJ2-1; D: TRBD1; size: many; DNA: TGTGCCAGCAGCTTTCGACAGGGTAGGCTAAATGAGCAGTTCTTC; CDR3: CASSFRQGRLNEQFF
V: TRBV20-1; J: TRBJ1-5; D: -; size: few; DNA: TGCAGTGCTATCCTCTACAATCAGCCCCAGCATTTT; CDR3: CSAILYNQPQHF
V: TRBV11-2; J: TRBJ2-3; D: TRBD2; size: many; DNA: TGTGCCAGCAGCTTAGATGGCGGGGGGGCCCAAGATACGCAGTATTTT; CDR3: CASSLDGGGAQDTQYF
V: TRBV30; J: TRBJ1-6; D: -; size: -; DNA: TGTGCCTGGACTTTAGGGGGTGGCTATAATTCACCCCTCCACTTT; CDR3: CAWTLGGGYNSPLHF
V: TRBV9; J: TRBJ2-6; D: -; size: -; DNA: TGTGCCAGCAGCGTAGGGTTGGCAGGGGCTTCCTCTGGGGCCAACGTCCTGACTTTC; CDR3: CASSVGLAGASSGANVLTF
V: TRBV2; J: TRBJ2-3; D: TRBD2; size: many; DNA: TGTGCCAGCAGTGGCCCCGGGACTAGCGGCACAGATACGCAGTATTTT; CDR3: CASSGPGTSGTDTQYF
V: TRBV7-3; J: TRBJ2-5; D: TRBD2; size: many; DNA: TGTGCCAGCAGCTTAACGGCCCCCGGGAGGGCCGGGGAGACCCAGTACTTC; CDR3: CASSLTAPGRAGETQYF
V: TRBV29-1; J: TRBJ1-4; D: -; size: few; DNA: TGCAGCGTTAGGCAGGGCCACGAAAAACTGTTTTTT; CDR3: CSVRQGHEKLFF
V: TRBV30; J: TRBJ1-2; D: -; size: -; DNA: TGTGCCTGGAGTGTCGGGAGGGATGGCTACACCTTC; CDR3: CAWSVGRDGYTF
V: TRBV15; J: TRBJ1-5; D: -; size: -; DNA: TGTGCCACCAGCAGAGAGGGAAGGGGCAATCAGCCCCAGCATTTT; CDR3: CATSREGRGNQPQHF
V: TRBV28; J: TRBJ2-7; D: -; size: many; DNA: TGTGCCAGCAGTTTATGGGGCCGGCGGGGCCCCGGCTTGAACGAGCAGTACTTC; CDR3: CASSLWGRRGPGLNEQYF
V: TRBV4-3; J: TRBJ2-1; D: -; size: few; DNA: TGCGCCAGCAGCCCGCAGACTAGAAATGAGCAGTTCTTC; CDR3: CASSPQTRNEQFF
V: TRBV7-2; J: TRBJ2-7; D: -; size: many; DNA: TGTGCCAGCAGCTTAGGGGCAGGGCGGCAGTACTTC; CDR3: CASSLGAGRQYF
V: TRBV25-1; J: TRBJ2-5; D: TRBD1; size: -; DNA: TGTGCCAGCAGTCAGATAACAGGGGTTGGGGAGACCCAGTACTTC; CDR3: CASSQITGVGETQYF
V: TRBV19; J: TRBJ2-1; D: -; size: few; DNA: TGTGCCAGTACCACCAGTAGGGGAAAGCTAGGTGAGCAGTTCTTC; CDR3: CASTTSRGKLGEQFF
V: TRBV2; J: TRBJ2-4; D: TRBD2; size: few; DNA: TGTGCCAGCAGTCGGGGGGAGTACTTC; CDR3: CASSRGEYF
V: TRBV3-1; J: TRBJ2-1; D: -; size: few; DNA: TGTGCCAGCAGCCCTCGACACGGATACAATGAGCAGTTCTTC; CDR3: CASSPRHGYNEQFF
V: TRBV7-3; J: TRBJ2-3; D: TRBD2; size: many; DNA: TGTGCCAGCAGCCCATTAGACGGGAGGGCAAATACGCAGTATTTT; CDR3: CASSPLDGRANTQYF
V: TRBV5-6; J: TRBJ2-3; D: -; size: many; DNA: TGTGCCAGCAGCCGACGGGGTGGCGCAGATACGCAGTATTTT; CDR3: CASSRRGGADTQYF
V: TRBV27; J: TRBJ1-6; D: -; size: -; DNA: TGTGCCAGCAGTTCCCTACAAGGGACCCCCCTCCACTTT; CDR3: CASSSLQGTPLHF
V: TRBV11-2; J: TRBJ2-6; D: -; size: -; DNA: TGTGCCAGCAGCCTGGGGCGGATTACTGTTTCTGGGGCCAACGTCCTGACTTTC; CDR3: CASSLGRITVSGANVLTF
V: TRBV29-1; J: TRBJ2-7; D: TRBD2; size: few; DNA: TGCAGCGTCCTTCTAGCGGGCCGCTACGAGCAGTACTTC; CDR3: CSVLLAGRYEQYF
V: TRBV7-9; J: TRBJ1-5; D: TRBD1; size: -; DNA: TGTGCCAGCAGCTCAACAGGGGGCGGTGGCAATCAGCCCCAGCATTTT; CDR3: CASSSTGGGGNQPQHF
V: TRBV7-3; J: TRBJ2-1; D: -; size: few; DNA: TGTGCCAGCAGCTTAACCCCTGACAATGAGCAGTTCTTC; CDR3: CASSLTPDNEQFF
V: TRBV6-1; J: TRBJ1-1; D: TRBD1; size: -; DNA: TGTGCCAGCAGCAACGGACAGGGCCGGGTGGCTTTCTTT; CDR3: CASSNGQGRVAFF
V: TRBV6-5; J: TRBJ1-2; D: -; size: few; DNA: TGTGCCAGCGTAACCGAGACAACAAACTATGGCTACACCTTC; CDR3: CASVTETTNYGYTF
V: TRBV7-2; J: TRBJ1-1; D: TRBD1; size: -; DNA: TGTGCCAGCAGCTCCCGGACAGGGAACGCTGAAGCTTTCTTT; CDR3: CASSSRTGNAEAFF
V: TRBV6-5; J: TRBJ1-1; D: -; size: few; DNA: TGTGCCAGCAGTTACGGTGGGGCGGGCCCTGAAGCTTTCTTT; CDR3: CASSYGGAGPEAFF
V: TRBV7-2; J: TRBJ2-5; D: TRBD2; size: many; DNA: TGTGCCAGCAGCCCCTTGGGGGGGGGCCAAGAGACCCAGTACTTC; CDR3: CASSPLGGGQETQYF
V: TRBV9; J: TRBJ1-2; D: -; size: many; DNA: TGTGCCAGCAGCGTAGACGGGACGTACGGCTACACCTTC; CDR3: CASSVDGTYGYTF
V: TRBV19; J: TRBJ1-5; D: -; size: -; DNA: TGTGCCAGTAGCGACACAGTGGCTCAGCCCCAGCATTTT; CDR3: CASSDTVAQPQHF
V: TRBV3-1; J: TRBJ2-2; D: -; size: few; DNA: TGTGCCAGCAGCCAAGGGGCCCCCAGGGGGAACACCGGGGAGCTGTTTTTT; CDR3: CASSQGAPRGNTGELFF
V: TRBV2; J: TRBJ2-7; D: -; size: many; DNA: TGTGCCAGCAGGGCCTCAGGAACCTACGAGCAGTACTTC; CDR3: CASRASGTYEQYF
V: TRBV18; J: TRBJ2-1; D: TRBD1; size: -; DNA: TGTGCCAGCTCACCAGGGGACAGGATTGATTGGTTCTTC; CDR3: CASSPGDRIDWFF
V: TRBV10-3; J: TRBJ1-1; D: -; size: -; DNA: TGTGCCATCAGTCAAACTACAGGCGGGACTGAAGCTTTCTTT; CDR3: CAISQTTGGTEAFF
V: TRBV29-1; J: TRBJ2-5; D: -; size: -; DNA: TGCAGCGTTATTCGAACGGAGACCCAGTACTTC; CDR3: CSVIRTETQYF
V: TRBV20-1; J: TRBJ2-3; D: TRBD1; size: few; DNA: TGCAGTGCTTGCGAGCGACAGGGGAGCACAGATACGCAGTATTTT; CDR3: CSACERQGSTDTQYF
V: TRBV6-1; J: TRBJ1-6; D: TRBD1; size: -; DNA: TGTGCCAGCAGCTCGGACAGGCGAGGGTCACCCCTCCACTTT; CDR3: CASSSDRRGSPLHF
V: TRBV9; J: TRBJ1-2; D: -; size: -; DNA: TGTGCCAGCAGCGGGGTTGGGGACCCCCATGCGTCCTATGGCTACACCTTC; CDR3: CASSGVGDPHASYGYTF
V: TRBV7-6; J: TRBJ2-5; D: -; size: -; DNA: TGTGCCAGCAGCTCTCTCGCGAGATCGGCAGAGACCCAGTACTTC; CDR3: CASSSLARSAETQYF
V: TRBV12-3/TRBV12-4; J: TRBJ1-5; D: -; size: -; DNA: TGTGCCAGCAGTTCTAGCGGGGGGGCGCCAGGGCAGCCCCAGCATTTT; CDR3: CASSSSGGAPGQPQHF
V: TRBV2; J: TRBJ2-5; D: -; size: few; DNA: TGTGCCAGCAGTGGGAGACAGTACCAAGAGACCCAGTACTTC; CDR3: CASSGRQYQETQYF
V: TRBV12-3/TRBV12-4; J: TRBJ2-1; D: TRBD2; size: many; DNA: TGTGCCAGCAGACCACTAGCGGGGGGGCTTGGAGGTGGGAATGAGCAGTTCTTC; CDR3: CASRPLAGGLGGGNEQFF
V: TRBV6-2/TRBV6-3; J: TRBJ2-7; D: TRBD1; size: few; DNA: TGTGCCAGCAGTTTCGTGGGACAGGGGCGCCTTAACTCCTACGAGCAGTACTTC; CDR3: CASSFVGQGRLNSYEQYF
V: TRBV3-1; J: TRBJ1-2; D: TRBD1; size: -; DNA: TGTGCCAGCAGCCAGACAGGGGTCAGCTATGGCTACACCTTC; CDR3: CASSQTGVSYGYTF
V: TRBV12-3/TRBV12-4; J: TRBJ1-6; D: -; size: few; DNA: TGTGCCAGCAGGCACGGGGGTTCACCCCTCCACTTT; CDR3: CASRHGGSPLHF